A single sample gave rise to the 10 T cell receptor beta chains below, sequenced in a study of shared clonotypes between healthy human individuals. Here immunoSEQ multiplex PCR was the method, and the copy in TCRdb shows in-frame clones only, minus some. This table holds approximately 2,200,000 clones, about 93% found once. Cells designated naive CD8 were CD45RO-negative and were positively selected for CCR7, with terminally differentiated effector memory CD45RA+ cells excluded. The source material was naive CD8+ T cells from PBMCs. The receptors stem from a man between 18 and 35 years old in good health. Some clones in this sample may be carry-over from other donors' samples.

CDR3 in amino acids: CASGVYEQFF. In nucleotides, the CDR3 is TGTGCCAGCGGGGTCTATGAGCAGTTCTTC. V is TRBV25-1 and J is TRBJ2-1, with D unresolved. Germline CDR1 and CDR2: MGHDK and SYGVNS. CDR3 length equals 10 residues. Trimming took off 8 bases at V and 8 bases at J, with 7 bases between the two ends. Together with reference TRBV25-1 and TRBJ2-1, the CDR3 gives the full variable domain: EADIYQTPRYLVIGTGKKITLECSQTMGHDKMYWYQQDPGMELHLIHYSYGVNSTEKGDLSSESTVSRIRTEHFPLTLESARPSHTSQYLCASGVYEQFFGPGTRLTVL.

A remark on this clone: Other DNA sequences in this specimen translate into the identical CDR3. The CDR3 spells CASSSNTGELFF. Written as DNA, the CDR3 is TGCGCCAGCAGTAGCAACACCGGGGAGCTGTTTTTT. The gene calls are TRBV5-1 and TRBJ2-2, with D uncertain. Trimming removed 5 bases from V and 2 bases from J, with 4 bases in between. There are 12 residues in the CDR3. CDR1 SGHRS and CDR2 YFSETQ come from the germline V gene.

The table lists this clone with a count of one. The rearrangement uses TRBV4-2 and TRBJ1-2, with 8 bases lining up with TRBD1. Germline V gene sequence: CDR1 LGHNA, CDR2 YNFKEQ. The ends lost 0 bases at V and 1 base at J; junction bases unmatched: 10. CDR3 size: 18 residues. CDR3: CASSQDPGGEFHNYGYTF. The CDR3 nucleotides read TGTGCCAGCAGCCAAGATCCAGGGGGCGAGTTCCATAACTATGGCTACACCTTC.

The chain uses TRBV29-1 and TRBJ2-1; D gene uncertain. Trimming cost V 4 bases and J 7 bases, with 14 bases left between them. This CDR3 has 13 residues. The germline V gene has CDR1 SQVTM and CDR2 ANQGSEA. The CDR3 DNA reads TGCAGCGTTGTAATTGGGATCATGAATGAGCAGTTCTTC. Translation: CSVVIGIMNEQFF.

This clone turned up a few times. Here the CDR3 reads CASRVAGANTEAFF. DNA of the CDR3: TGCGCCAGCAGGGTGGCAGGCGCGAACACTGAAGCTTTCTTT. This chain uses TRBV4-1 with TRBJ1-1; D is undetermined. The length of the CDR3 is 14 residues. Germline-derived CDR1 and CDR2 are MGHRA and YSYEKL. Trimming left V 6 bases short and J 1 base short, with 12 bases between.

The CDR3 loop is CASSLGGRVAFF. The CDR3 coding sequence is TGTGCCAGCAGCTTAGGCGGACGGGTGGCTTTCTTT. V is TRBV11-2 and J is TRBJ1-1, with D unresolved. V was cut by 1 base and J by 11 bases, with 11 bases left in between. There are 12 residues in the CDR3. The germline V gene has CDR1 SGHAT and CDR2 FQNNGV.

V is TRBV4-2 and J is TRBJ2-2, with 8 bases lining up with TRBD2. The germline gives CDR1 LGHNA, CDR2 YNFKEQ. Losses at the gene ends were 4 bases for V and 5 bases for J; bases not matched to a gene: 12. The CDR3 has 17 residues. The CDR3 sequence is CASSPTSLPGGTGELFF. CDR3 sequence (DNA): TGTGCCAGCAGCCCTACGAGCCTACCGGGGGGGACCGGGGAGCTGTTTTTT.

The chain joins TRBV5-4 to TRBJ2-7; D tentatively fits TRBD1 or TRBD2 (5 bases each). The CDR3 is made up of 13 amino acids. Germline V gene lookup returns CDR1 SGHNT and CDR2 YYREEE (reference sequence). Trimming removed 1 base at V and 6 bases at J, with 11 bases between. The CDR3 here is CASSLSGTLEQYF. DNA of the CDR3: TGTGCCAGCAGCTTGTCAGGGACCCTCGAGCAGTACTTC.

V is TRBV19 and J is TRBJ2-7; tentative D call: TRBD1 (5 bases). CDR1 LNHDA and CDR2 SQIVND come from the germline V gene (reference sequence). The CDR3 runs 13 residues. Trimming removed 10 bases from V and 5 bases from J, with 18 bases in between. CDR3 DNA: TGTGCCACATCAAAGGGGCCAGTCAACGAGCAGTACTTC. This sequence encodes CATSKGPVNEQYF.

To note about this clone: The same CDR3 arises from other DNA sequences in this sample as well. This chain joins TRBV5-6 and TRBJ1-1, with D uncertain. Trimming removed 0 bases from V and 6 bases from J, with 6 bases in between. Germline values: CDR1 SGHDT, CDR2 YYEEEE. This CDR3 is 12 amino acids long. CDR3 amino acids: CASSLVTAEAFF. The CDR3 DNA reads TGTGCCAGCAGCTTGGTAACAGCTGAAGCTTTCTTT.